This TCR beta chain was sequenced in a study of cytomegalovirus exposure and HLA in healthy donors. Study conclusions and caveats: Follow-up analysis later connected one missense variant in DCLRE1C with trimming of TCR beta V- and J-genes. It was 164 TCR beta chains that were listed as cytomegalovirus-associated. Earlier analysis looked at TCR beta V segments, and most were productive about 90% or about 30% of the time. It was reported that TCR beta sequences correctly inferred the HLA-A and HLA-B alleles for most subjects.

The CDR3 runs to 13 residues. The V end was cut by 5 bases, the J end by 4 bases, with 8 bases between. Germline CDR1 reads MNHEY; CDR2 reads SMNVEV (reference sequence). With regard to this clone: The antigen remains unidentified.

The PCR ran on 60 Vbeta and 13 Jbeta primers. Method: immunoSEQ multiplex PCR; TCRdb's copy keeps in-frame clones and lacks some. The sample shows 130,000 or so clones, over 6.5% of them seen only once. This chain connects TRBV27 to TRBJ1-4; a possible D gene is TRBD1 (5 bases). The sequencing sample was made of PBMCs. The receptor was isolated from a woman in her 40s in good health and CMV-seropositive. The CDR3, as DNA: TGTGCCAGCAGTAGACAGTTTAATGAAAAACTGTTTTTT. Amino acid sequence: CASSRQFNEKLFF. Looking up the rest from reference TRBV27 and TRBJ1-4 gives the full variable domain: EAQVTQNPRYLITVTGKKLTVTCSQNMNHEYMSWYRQDPGLGLRQIYYSMNVEVTDKGDVPEGYKVSRKEKRNFPLILESPSPNQTSLYFCASSRQFNEKLFFGSGTQLSVL.